The text below deals with one T cell receptor beta chain. This specimen comes from a study of PD-1 and CTLA-4 blockade in melanoma. TCRdb keeps only in-frame clones here, not all; method: immunoSEQ multiplex PCR. The sample lists roughly 30,000 clones; more than 85% were seen once. This TCR was sampled from a human donor with melanoma. The sequenced sample was CD8+ T cells from peripheral blood, obtained from a patient given anti-PD-1 treatment.

The CDR3 reads CASSTSGGADGQYF. The CDR3 bases are TGCGCCAGCAGCACAAGCGGGGGGGCCGACGGGCAGTATTTT. The rearrangement links TRBV5-1 to TRBJ2-3; 10 nucleotides match TRBD2. V lost 4 bases to trimming and J lost 11 bases; unmatched junction nucleotides: 10. The CDR3 sequence is 14 residues long. The germline V gene encodes CDR1 SGHRS and CDR2 YFSETQ.